Shown below are 22 T cell receptor beta chains from a single sample sequenced in a study of cytomegalovirus exposure and HLA in healthy donors. The PCR employed 60 Vbeta primers together with 13 Jbeta primers. Sequencing was performed with immunoSEQ multiplex PCR; in TCRdb, only in-frame clones are kept and a portion is missing. The sample lists about 110,000 clones, about 74% seen once, with approximately 4.4% in the top ten. Sequencing was performed on PBMCs. The receptors come from a man younger than 40 in good health and CMV-seropositive.

The V gene is TRBV11-2, the J gene TRBJ2-5; D not certain. V lost 4 bases to trimming and J lost 2 bases, with 5 bases between them. CDR1 and CDR2 from the germline V gene are SGHAT and FQNNGV. The CDR3 runs 12 residues. In DNA, the CDR3 is TGTGCCAGCAGCTACTCTCAAGAGACCCAGTACTTC. Amino acids: CASSYSQETQYF.

The chain uses TRBV28 and TRBJ2-5; 9 bases fit TRBD1. The CDR3 contains 15 residues. Looked up from germline, CDR1 is MDHEN and CDR2 is SYDVKM. The ends lost 3 bases at V and 3 bases at J; junction bases unmatched: 5. In DNA, the CDR3 is TGTGCCAGCAGTTTGGGACAGGGACGGGAAGAGACCCAGTACTTC. Translation: CASSLGQGREETQYF.

The J gene is TRBJ2-7, the V gene TRBV19; D is perhaps TRBD2 (5 bases). Per the germline V gene, CDR1 is LNHDA and CDR2 is SQIVND (reference sequence). Deletions cut 4 bases from V and 3 bases from J, with 13 bases between. The CDR3 contains 14 residues. CDR3 DNA sequence: TGTGCCAGTAGTAGGCGGCCTGGGAGCTACGAGCAGTACTTC. Its translation is CASSRRPGSYEQYF.

This clone appeared a single time. The J gene is TRBJ1-4, the V gene TRBV7-6, with D perhaps TRBD1 (5 bases). This CDR3 has 15 amino acids. The germline gives CDR1 SGHVS, CDR2 FNYEAQ. V was clipped by 5 bases and J by 4 bases, with 14 bases between them. The CDR3 is CASSLAGGYNEKLFF. The CDR3, as DNA: TGTGCCAGCAGCCTCGCGGGGGGATATAATGAAAAACTGTTTTTT.

The V call is TRBV4-2, the J call TRBJ2-1, with 9 bases fitting TRBD2. Germline V CDR1 and CDR2: LGHNA, YNFKEQ. The ends lost 0 bases at V and 6 bases at J; junction bases unmatched: 12. This CDR3 has 18 residues. Written as DNA, the CDR3 is TGTGCCAGCAGCCAAGATCGATCGGCGGGGGGGGTCGCCAATGAGCAGTTCTTC. Protein product: CASSQDRSAGGVANEQFF.

This rearrangement joins TRBV19 to TRBJ2-2; tentative D call: TRBD1 (6 bases). Trimming took off 9 bases at V and 7 bases at J, with 15 bases between the two ends. Germline CDR1 reads LNHDA; CDR2 reads SQIVND (reference sequence). CDR3 length: 13 residues. Here the CDR3 DNA reads TGTGCCAGCCAATCACAGGGACACGGGGAGCTGTTTTTT. Protein product: CASQSQGHGELFF.

This rearrangement joins TRBV7-3 to TRBJ2-5, with a weak D call TRBD1 (6 bases). Trimming removed 5 bases at V and 3 bases at J, with 10 bases between. This CDR3 contains 13 residues. The germline V gene has CDR1 SGHTA and CDR2 FQGTGA. CDR3 loop: CASSVNREETQYF. In DNA, the CDR3 is TGTGCCAGCAGCGTCAACAGGGAAGAGACCCAGTACTTC.

The V gene is TRBV29-1, the J gene TRBJ1-2, with D unresolved. Per the germline V gene, CDR1 is SQVTM and CDR2 is ANQGSEA. Deletions cut 2 bases from V and 5 bases from J, with 9 bases between. The CDR3 runs 12 residues. The CDR3 reads CSVELREYGYTF. DNA for the CDR3: TGCAGCGTTGAATTACGGGAGTATGGCTACACCTTC.

This chain links TRBV4-2 with TRBJ2-3; TRBD2 aligns across 7 bases. Germline CDR1 LGHNA, CDR2 YNFKEQ. This CDR3 region has 17 residues. V dropped 0 bases and J dropped 1; count of bases not matched to a gene: 7. The CDR3 protein is CASSQDFPSGGTDTQYF. Here the CDR3 DNA reads TGTGCCAGCAGCCAAGATTTTCCGAGCGGGGGCACAGATACGCAGTATTTT.

The rearrangement links TRBV2 to TRBJ1-2; perhaps TRBD1 as D (5 bases). Deletions cut 6 bases from V and 6 bases from J, with 17 bases between. Looked up from germline, CDR1 is SNHLY and CDR2 is FYNNEI. The CDR3 runs 14 residues. The CDR3 protein is CASSPGYLRDGYTF. The CDR3 nucleotides are TGTGCCAGCAGCCCGGGTTACCTCAGGGATGGCTACACCTTC.

This sequence joins TRBV12-5 and TRBJ2-7; D uncertain. Trimming pared 1 base from V and 3 bases from J, leaving 4 bases between. Germline V gene data show CDR1 as LGHNT and CDR2 as FRNRAP. The CDR3 is 12 amino acids. CDR3 region: CASGLDSYEQYF. CDR3 nucleotides: TGTGCTAGTGGTTTGGACAGCTACGAGCAGTACTTC.

The chain couples TRBV2 to TRBJ2-1; 8 nucleotides line up with TRBD1. The V segment lost 6 bases and the J segment 2 bases; nucleotides outside the gene matches: 9. The germline V gene encodes CDR1 SNHLY and CDR2 FYNNEI. The CDR3 covers 16 residues. In nucleotides, the CDR3 is TGTGCCAGCAGGAGCACAACAGGGGGACCCTACAATGAGCAGTTCTTC. Encoded protein: CASRSTTGGPYNEQFF.

This clone was counted a few times. The chain has TRBV7-2 and TRBJ2-7; 7 nucleotides line up with TRBD1. V lost 4 bases, J lost 1 base, and 10 bases stayed unmatched. Germline V gene sequence: CDR1 SGHTA, CDR2 FQGNSA. This CDR3 is built from 16 residues. In DNA form, the CDR3 reads TGTGCCAGCAGCTGGGGACAGCTTTCGGGATCCTACGAGCAGTACTTC. Its translation: CASSWGQLSGSYEQYF.

The J gene is TRBJ2-2, the V gene TRBV7-6, with 8 positions matching TRBD2. V dropped 5 bases and J dropped 5; count of bases not matched to a gene: 10. In germline, CDR1 is SGHVS, CDR2 FNYEAQ. CDR3 length: 16 residues. The CDR3 bases are TGTGCCAGCAGCGCGACTAGCGCGCACCAAACCGGGGAGCTGTTTTTT. Protein: CASSATSAHQTGELFF.

CDR3 in DNA: TGTGCCAGCAAAAGGCAGGGGGGAAACTATGGCTACACCTTC. Translating gives CASKRQGGNYGYTF. This sequence joins TRBV27 and TRBJ1-2; TRBD1 agrees at 7 bases. This CDR3 is built from 14 residues. Germline V gene data show CDR1 as MNHEY and CDR2 as SMNVEV (reference sequence). V was pared by 7 bases and J by 2 bases, with 7 bases of the junction left unmatched.

The genes are TRBV7-6 and TRBJ1-2, with D possibly being TRBD1 (5 bases). This CDR3 has 13 amino acids. Germline V gives CDR1 SGHVS, CDR2 FNYEAQ. Trimming removed 0 bases at V and 3 bases at J, with 5 bases between. In DNA form, the CDR3 reads TGTGCCAGCAGCTTAGCACAGGACTATGGCTACACCTTC. Translating gives CASSLAQDYGYTF.

DNA of the CDR3: TGTGCCAGCAGTTACTCAAGGGGGGGAAACATTCAGTACTTC. As protein: CASSYSRGGNIQYF. The chain combines TRBV6-5 with TRBJ2-4; weak D call: TRBD2 (7 bases). V was clipped by 0 bases and J by 6 bases, with 9 bases between them. CDR3 length equals 14 residues. Germline-derived CDR1 and CDR2 are MNHEY and SVGAGI.

This chain connects TRBV6-1 to TRBJ2-6; D possibly corresponds to TRBD1 (6 bases). The V end lost 4 bases, the J end lost 0 bases, and 22 bases lay between the germline ends. The CDR3 covers 20 residues. Germline values: CDR1 MNHNS, CDR2 SASEGT. CDR3 DNA: TGTGCCAGCAGTGTCCCCTCGACAGGTCCCTTGGTCTCTGGGGCCAACGTCCTGACTTTC. Its translation: CASSVPSTGPLVSGANVLTF.

The V and J genes are TRBV7-9 and TRBJ1-1; TRBD1 is a possible D gene (6 bases). V was shortened by 1 base and J by 10 bases, with 16 bases between the two germline ends. The CDR3 has 14 amino acids. Germline V gives CDR1 SEHNR, CDR2 FQNEAQ (reference sequence). The CDR3 region is CASSLGAGVEGAFF. Here the CDR3 DNA reads TGTGCCAGCAGCTTAGGGGCAGGGGTAGAGGGAGCTTTCTTT. The variable domain in full, completed from reference TRBV7-9 and TRBJ1-1, reads DTGVSQNPRHKITKRGQNVTFRCDPISEHNRLYWYRQTLGQGPEFLTYFQNEAQLEKSRLLSDRFSAERPKGSFSTLEIQRTEQGDSAMYLCASSLGAGVEGAFFGQGTRLTVV.

The chain employs TRBV28 and TRBJ1-2; maybe TRBD1 (5 bases). This CDR3 spans 17 amino acids. Per germline, CDR1 MDHEN and CDR2 SYDVKM. The V gene lost 7 bases and the J gene lost 3 bases, with 24 bases spanning the gap. The CDR3 region is CASTVYAAQGGHYGYTF. CDR3 DNA: TGTGCCAGCACAGTTTATGCCGCCCAGGGAGGCCACTATGGCTACACCTTC.

This clone was observed a handful of times. A far larger clone is just one base off, so this is likely a read error. Other DNA sequences of this sample code for an identical CDR3. The chain combines TRBV5-1 with TRBJ2-2, with a tentative D call TRBD2 (6 bases). CDR1 and CDR2 (germline): SGHRS, YFSETQ. The CDR3 is made up of 14 amino acids. Trimming took 4 bases from V and 9 from J, leaving 16 bases between them. This chain's CDR3 is CASSLDGGGRELFF. As DNA, the CDR3 is TGCGCCAGCAGCCTGGACGGGGGAGGCAGGGAGCTGTTTTTT.

V gene TRBV5-1 combines with J gene TRBJ1-1, with D perhaps matching TRBD1 (5 bases). Germline V lookup: CDR1 SGHRS, CDR2 YFSETQ. The V and J ends lost 3 bases and 0 bases respectively, with 9 bases between them. The CDR3 consists of 14 residues. CDR3 DNA sequence: TGCGCCAGCAGCTGGGCGGACATGAACACTGAAGCTTTCTTT. This translates into CASSWADMNTEAFF. The full variable domain, rest sourced from reference TRBV5-1 and TRBJ1-1, is KAGVTQTPRYLIKTRGQQVTLSCSPISGHRSVSWYQQTPGQGLQFLFEYFSETQRNKGNFPGRFSGRQFSNSRSEMNVSTLELGDSALYLCASSWADMNTEAFFGQGTRLTVV.